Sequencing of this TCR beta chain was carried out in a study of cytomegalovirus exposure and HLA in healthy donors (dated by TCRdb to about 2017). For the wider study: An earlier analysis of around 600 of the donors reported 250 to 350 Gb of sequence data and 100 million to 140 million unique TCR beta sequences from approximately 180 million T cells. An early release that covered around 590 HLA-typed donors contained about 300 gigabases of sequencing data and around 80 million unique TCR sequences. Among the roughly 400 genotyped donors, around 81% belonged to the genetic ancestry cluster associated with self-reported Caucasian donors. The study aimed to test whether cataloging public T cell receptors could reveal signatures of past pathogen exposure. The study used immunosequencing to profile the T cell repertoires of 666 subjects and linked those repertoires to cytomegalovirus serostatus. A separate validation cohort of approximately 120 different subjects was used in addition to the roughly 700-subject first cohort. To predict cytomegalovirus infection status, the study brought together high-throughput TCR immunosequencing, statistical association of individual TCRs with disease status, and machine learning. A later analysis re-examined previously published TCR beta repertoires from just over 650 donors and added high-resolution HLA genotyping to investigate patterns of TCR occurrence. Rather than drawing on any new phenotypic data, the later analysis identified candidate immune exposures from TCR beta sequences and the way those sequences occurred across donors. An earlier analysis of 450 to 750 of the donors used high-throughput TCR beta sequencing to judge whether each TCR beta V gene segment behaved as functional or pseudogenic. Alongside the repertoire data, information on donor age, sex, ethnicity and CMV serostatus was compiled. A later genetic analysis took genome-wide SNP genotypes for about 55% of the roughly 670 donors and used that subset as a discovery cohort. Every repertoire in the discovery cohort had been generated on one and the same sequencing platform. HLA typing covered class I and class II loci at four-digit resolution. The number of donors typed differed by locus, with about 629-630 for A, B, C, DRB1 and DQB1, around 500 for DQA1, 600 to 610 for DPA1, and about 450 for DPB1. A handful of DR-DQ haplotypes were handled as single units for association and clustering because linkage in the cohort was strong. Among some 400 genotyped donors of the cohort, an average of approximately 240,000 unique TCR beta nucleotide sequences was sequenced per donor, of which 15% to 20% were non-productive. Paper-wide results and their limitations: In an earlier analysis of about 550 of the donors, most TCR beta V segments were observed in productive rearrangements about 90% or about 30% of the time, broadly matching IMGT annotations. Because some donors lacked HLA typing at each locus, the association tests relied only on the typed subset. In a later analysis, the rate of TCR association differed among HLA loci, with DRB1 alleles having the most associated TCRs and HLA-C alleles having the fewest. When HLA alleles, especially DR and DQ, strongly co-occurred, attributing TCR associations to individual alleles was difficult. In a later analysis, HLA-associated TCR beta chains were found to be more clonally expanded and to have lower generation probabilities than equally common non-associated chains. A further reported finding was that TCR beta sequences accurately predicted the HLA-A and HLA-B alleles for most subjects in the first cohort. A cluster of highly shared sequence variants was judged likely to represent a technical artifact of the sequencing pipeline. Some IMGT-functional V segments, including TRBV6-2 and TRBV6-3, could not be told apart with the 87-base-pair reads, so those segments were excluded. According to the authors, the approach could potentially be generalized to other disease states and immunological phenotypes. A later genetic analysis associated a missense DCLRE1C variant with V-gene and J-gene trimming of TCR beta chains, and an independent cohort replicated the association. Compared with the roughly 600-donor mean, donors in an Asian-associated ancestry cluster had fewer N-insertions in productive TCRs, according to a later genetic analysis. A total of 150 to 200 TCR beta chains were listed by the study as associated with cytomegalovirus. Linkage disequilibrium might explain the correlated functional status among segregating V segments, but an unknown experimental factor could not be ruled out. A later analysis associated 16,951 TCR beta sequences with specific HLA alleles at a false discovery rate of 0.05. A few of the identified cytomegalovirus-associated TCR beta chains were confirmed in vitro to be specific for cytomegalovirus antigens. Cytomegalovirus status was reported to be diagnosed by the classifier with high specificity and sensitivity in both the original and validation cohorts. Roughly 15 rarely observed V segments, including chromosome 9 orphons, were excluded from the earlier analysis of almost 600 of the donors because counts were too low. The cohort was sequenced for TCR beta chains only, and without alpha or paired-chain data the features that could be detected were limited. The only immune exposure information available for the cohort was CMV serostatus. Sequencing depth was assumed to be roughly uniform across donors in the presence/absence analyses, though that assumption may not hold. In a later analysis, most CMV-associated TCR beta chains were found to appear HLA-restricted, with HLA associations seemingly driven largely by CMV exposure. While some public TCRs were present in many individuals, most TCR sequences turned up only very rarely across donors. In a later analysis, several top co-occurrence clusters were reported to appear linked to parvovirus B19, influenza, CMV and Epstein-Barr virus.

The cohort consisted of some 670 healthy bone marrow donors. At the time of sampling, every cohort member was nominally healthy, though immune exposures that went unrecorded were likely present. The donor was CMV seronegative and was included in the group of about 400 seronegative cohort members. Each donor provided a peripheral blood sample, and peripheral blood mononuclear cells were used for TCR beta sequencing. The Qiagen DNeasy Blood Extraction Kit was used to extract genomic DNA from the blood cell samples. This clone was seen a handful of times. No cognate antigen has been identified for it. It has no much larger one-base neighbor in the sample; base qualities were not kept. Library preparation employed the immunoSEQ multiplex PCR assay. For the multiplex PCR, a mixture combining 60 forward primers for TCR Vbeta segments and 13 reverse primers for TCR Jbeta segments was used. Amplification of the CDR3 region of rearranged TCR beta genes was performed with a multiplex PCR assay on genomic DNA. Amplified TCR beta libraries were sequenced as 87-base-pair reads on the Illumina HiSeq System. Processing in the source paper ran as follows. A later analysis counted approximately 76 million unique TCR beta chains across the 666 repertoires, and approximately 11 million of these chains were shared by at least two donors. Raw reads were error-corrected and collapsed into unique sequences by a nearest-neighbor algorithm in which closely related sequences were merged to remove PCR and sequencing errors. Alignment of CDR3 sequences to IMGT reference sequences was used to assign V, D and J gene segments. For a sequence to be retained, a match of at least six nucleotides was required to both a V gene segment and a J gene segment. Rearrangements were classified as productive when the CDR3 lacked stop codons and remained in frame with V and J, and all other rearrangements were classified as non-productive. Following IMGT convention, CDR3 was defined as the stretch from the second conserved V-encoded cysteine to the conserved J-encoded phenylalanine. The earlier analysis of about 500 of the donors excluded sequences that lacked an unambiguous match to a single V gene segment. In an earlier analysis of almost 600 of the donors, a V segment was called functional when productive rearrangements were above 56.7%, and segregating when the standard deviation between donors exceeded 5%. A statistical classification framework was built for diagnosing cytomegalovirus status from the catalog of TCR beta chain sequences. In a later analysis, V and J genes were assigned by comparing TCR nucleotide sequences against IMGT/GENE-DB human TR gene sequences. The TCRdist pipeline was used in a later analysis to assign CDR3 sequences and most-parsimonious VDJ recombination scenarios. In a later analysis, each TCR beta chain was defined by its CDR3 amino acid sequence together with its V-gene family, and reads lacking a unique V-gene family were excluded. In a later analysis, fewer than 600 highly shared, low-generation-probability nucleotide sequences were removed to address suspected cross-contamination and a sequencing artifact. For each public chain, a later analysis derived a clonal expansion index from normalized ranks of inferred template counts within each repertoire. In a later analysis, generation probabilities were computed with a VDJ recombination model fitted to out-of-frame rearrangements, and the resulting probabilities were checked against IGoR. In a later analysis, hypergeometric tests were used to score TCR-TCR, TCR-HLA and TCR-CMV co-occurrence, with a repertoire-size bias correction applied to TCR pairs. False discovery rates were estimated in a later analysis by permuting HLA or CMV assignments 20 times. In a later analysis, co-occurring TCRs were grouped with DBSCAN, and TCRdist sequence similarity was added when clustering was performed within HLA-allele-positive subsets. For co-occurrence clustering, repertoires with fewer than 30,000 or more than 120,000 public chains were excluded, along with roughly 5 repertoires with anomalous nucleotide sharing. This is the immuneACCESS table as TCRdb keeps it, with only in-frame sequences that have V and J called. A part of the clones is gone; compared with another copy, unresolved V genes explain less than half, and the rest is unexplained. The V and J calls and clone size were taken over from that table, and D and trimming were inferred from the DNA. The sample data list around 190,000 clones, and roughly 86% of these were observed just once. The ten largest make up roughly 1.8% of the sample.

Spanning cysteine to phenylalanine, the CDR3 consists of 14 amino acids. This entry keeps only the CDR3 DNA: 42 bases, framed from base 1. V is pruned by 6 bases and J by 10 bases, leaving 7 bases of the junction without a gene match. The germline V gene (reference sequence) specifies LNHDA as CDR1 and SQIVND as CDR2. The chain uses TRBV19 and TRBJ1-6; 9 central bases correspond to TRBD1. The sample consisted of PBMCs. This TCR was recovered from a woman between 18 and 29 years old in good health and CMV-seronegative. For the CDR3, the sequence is CASSPGQGGSPLHF. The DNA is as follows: TGTGCCAGTAGCCCGGGACAGGGTGGGTCACCCCTCCACTTT.